The subject of this entry is one TCR beta chain. This clone appeared once. Its antigen is still unknown. It has no much larger one-base neighbor in the sample; base qualities were not kept. This record belongs to a study of T cell responses to AZD1222 COVID-19 vaccine (dated by TCRdb to the early 2020s). About the study as a whole: TCR sequencing covered 233 trial participants: nearly 210 given two doses of AZD1222 and some 25 given two doses of MenACWY control vaccine. Trial participants were enrolled by age into 18-55, 56-69 and 70-plus year subgroups, with about 150, 28 and 57 TCR-sequenced participants respectively.

Broad study findings and their caveats: The 56-69-year group was small, and its depth increase did not reach significance, likely because of low power. Conclusions about previously exposed vaccinees are limited, since just six or seven AZD1222 recipients were seropositive for SARS-CoV-2 at baseline. No day 14 peak-response samples were available, so repertoires were characterized only after the peak T cell response. Participants were mostly white British and included more females than males, and it was suggested by the authors that clonal diversity may have been underestimated. A significant rise in spike-specific TCR breadth and depth was observed after two AZD1222 doses relative to day 0 and relative to MenACWY recipients. Vaccine-associated CD4 TCRs spanned the whole spike protein, with dominant responses in regions 160-218 and 743-854. Reportedly, almost half of the unique spike-specific TCRs recognized epitopes lying outside the regions that are mutated in the B.1.351 and B.1.1.7 variants.

V is pared back by 8 bases and J by 2 bases, with 18 bases lying between the germline termini. CDR1 and CDR2 (SGHTA, FQGTGA) derive from the germline V gene. From the cysteine through the phenylalanine, the CDR3 covers 15 amino acids. Only the CDR3 DNA stays, 45 bases, in frame from base 1. The sample's time point label is to be understood as: about 28 days (+/-7) after the second vaccine dose. Because spike-specific TCR depth and breadth did not differ between the two schedules, AZD1222 recipients who got a second dose at roughly 4 weeks were pooled with those who got a second dose at roughly 12 weeks. Samples from vaccinated people were obtained from the UK trials COV001 and COV002, which included a single-blind randomized controlled phase 2/3 trial of AZD1222 (ChAdOx1 nCoV-19) in healthy adults. For TCRbeta chain sequencing, PBMC samples from trial participants were taken at day 0 and at day 28 after the second dose.

The CDR3 regions of human TCRbeta chains were analyzed by immunosequencing. In the original analysis: TCRs in the repertoires were compared against a reference library of SARS-CoV-2-specific TCRs that had been generated with the MIRA antigen-specificity platform. Breadth meant the fraction of unique TCRs that were SARS-CoV-2-associated, whereas depth meant the fraction of total T cells that were SARS-CoV-2-associated. Using the MIRA data, each spike-specific TCR was mapped to the spike region that the TCR reacts to and placed in a CD4 or CD8 class. Log10-transformed breadth and depth values were compared by one-way ANOVA with Sidak's multiple comparisons tests. Not all clones reach the TCRdb copy of this immuneACCESS table, which keeps in-frame sequences only. Checked studies attribute under half of the gap to unresolved V genes and leave the rest unexplained. Clone size and V and J calls were adopted from that table, with D and trimming inferred from the DNA. The sample table records over 95,000 clones; roughly 80% of these occur just once. In total, the top ten clones hold approximately 14% of the sample.

The sample here was peripheral blood, taken 28 days after the second AZD1222 dose. This sequence originates from an adult who received the AZD1222 COVID-19 vaccine. The chain is made from TRBV7-3 and TRBJ2-5; TRBD2 is a weak D gene call, 7 bases matching. The encoded CDR3 is CASSLGGGAQETQYF. The nucleotides are TGTGCCAGCTCACTAGGGGGAGGGGCTCAAGAGACCCAGTACTTC.